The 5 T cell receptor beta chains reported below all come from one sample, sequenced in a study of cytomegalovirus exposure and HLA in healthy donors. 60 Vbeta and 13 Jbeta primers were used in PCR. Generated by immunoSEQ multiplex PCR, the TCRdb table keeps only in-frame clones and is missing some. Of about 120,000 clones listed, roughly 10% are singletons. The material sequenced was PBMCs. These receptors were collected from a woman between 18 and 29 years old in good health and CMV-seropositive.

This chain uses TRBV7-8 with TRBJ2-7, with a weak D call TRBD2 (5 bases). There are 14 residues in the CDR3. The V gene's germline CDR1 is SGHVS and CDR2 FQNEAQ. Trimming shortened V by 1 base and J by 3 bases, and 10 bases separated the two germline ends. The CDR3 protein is CASSLGRANYEQYF. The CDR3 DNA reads TGTGCCAGCAGCTTAGGGCGGGCGAACTACGAGCAGTACTTC.

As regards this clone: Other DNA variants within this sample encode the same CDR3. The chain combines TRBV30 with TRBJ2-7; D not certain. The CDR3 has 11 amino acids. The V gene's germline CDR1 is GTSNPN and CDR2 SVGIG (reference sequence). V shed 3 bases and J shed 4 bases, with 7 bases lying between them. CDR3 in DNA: TGTGCCTGGAGCAAGAGTTACGAGCAGTACTTC. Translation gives CAWSKSYEQYF. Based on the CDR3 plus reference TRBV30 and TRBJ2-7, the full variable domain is SQTIHQWPATLVQPVGSPLSLECTVEGTSNPNLYWYRQAAGRGLQLLFYSVGIGQISSEVPQNLSASRPQDRQFILSSKKLLLSDSGFYLCAWSKSYEQYFGPGTRLTVT.

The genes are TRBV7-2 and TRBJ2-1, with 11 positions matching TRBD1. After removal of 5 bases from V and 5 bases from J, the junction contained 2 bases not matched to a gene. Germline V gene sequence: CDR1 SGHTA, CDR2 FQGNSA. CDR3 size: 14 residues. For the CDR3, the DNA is TGTGCCAGCAGCCGGACAGGGGGCCACAATGAGCAGTTCTTC. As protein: CASSRTGGHNEQFF.

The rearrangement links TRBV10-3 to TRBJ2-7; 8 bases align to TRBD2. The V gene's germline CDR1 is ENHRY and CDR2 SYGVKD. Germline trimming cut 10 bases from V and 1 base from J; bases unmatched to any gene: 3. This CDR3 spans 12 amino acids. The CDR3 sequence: CATQRESYEQYF. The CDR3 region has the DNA TGTGCCACGCAGCGGGAGTCCTACGAGCAGTACTTC.

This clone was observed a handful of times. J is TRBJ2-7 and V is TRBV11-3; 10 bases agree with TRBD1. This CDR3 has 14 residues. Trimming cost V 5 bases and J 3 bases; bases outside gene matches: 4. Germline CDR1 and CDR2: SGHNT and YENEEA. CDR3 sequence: CASSLDRGVYEQYF. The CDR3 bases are TGTGCCAGCAGCCTGGACAGGGGGGTCTACGAGCAGTACTTC.